Listed here are 19 T cell receptor beta chains from one sample, sequenced in a study of technical replicates of blood from a handful of donors (dated by TCRdb to about 2017). The library was made by the immunoSEQ multiplex PCR assay. Not all clones reach the TCRdb copy of this immuneACCESS table, which keeps in-frame sequences only. Checked studies attribute under half of the gap to unresolved V genes and leave the rest unexplained. Here the sample has 67,000 or so clones; just under 95% occur a single time. Over 0.35% of the sample lies in the top ten. The specimen was T cells isolated from PBMCs. All receptors derive from a human donor in good health.

This chain connects TRBV9 to TRBJ2-7; 9 nucleotides match TRBD2. The CDR3 is made up of 17 amino acids. The germline V gene encodes CDR1 SGDLS and CDR2 YYNGEE. V dropped 0 bases and J dropped 4; count of bases not matched to a gene: 11. The CDR3 region has the DNA TGTGCCAGCAGCGTAGGAGGGACTAGCCTGTTTATGTACGAGCAGTACTTC. It specifies CASSVGGTSLFMYEQYF.

The gene calls are TRBV7-2 and TRBJ1-4, with D unresolved. V was trimmed by 4 bases and J by 4 bases, leaving 16 bases between them. The CDR3 is made up of 16 amino acids. Germline CDR1 and CDR2: SGHTA and FQGNSA. The CDR3 region is CASSWRAAENNEKLFF. The CDR3, as DNA: TGTGCCAGCAGCTGGCGGGCGGCGGAAAATAATGAAAAACTGTTTTTT. Variable domain in full (rest from reference TRBV7-2 and TRBJ1-4): GAGVSQSPSNKVTEKGKDVELRCDPISGHTALYWYRQSLGQGLEFLIYFQGNSAPDKSGLPSDRFSAERTGGSVSTLTIQRTQQEDSAVYLCASSWRAAENNEKLFFGSGTQLSVL.

This sequence joins TRBV4-1 and TRBJ1-5, with 7 bases aligning to TRBD1. The CDR3 has 16 residues. J lost 4 bases, V lost 3 bases, and 9 bases had no gene match. In germline, CDR1 is MGHRA, CDR2 YSYEKL. The CDR3 sequence is CASSHDRQGKNQPQHF. The CDR3 nucleotides read TGCGCCAGCAGCCATGATAGACAGGGTAAAAATCAGCCCCAGCATTTT.

The V call is TRBV19, the J call TRBJ2-7; D remains unclear. This CDR3 contains 15 residues. Germline assignment: CDR1 LNHDA and CDR2 SQIVND (reference sequence). V gave up 3 bases and J gave up 1 base, with 13 bases separating them. CDR3 region: CASSMAAAISYEQYF. CDR3 coding DNA: TGTGCCAGTAGTATGGCGGCGGCGATTTCCTACGAGCAGTACTTC. Using reference TRBV19 and TRBJ2-7 for the parts outside the CDR3, the full variable domain is DGGITQSPKYLFRKEGQNVTLSCEQNLNHDAMYWYRQDPGQGLRLIYYSQIVNDFQKGDIAEGYSVSREKKESFPLTVTSAQKNPTAFYLCASSMAAAISYEQYFGPGTRLTVT.

The chain combines TRBV28 with TRBJ2-6, with TRBD1 as a possible D gene (6 bases). Trimming took 3 bases from V and 4 from J, leaving 10 bases between them. Germline CDR1 MDHEN, CDR2 SYDVKM. This CDR3 has 15 amino acids. The CDR3: CASSFQGLGANVLTF. DNA of the CDR3: TGTGCCAGCAGTTTTCAGGGGCTCGGGGCCAACGTCCTGACTTTC.

The chain employs TRBV30 and TRBJ1-2, with unresolved D. V lost 4 bases to trimming and J lost 8 bases, with 11 bases between them. CDR1 GTSNPN and CDR2 SVGIG come from the germline V gene (reference sequence). The CDR3 loop spans 11 amino acids. CDR3 region: CAWKAMGGYTF. CDR3 nucleotides: TGTGCCTGGAAGGCAATGGGCGGCTACACCTTC.

The V gene is TRBV28, the J gene TRBJ2-7; D is possibly TRBD2 (5 bases). Trimming removed 5 bases from V and 5 bases from J, with 16 bases in between. This CDR3 comprises 14 residues. The germline CDR1 and CDR2 sequences are MDHEN and SYDVKM. The CDR3 loop reads CASSPPGFGDEQYF. In nucleotides, the CDR3 is TGTGCCAGCAGTCCCCCGGGATTTGGCGACGAGCAGTACTTC.

V gene TRBV11-2 combines with J gene TRBJ2-1; 7 bases match TRBD2. The CDR3 length is 15 residues. The germline V gene encodes CDR1 SGHAT and CDR2 FQNNGV. V lost 1 base to trimming and J lost 5 bases; unmatched junction nucleotides: 5. The CDR3 bases are TGTGCCAGCAGCTTAGCGGCTAGCGGACACAATGAGCAGTTCTTC. The encoded protein is CASSLAASGHNEQFF.

The chain links TRBV6-5 to TRBJ2-1; the D gene is possibly TRBD2 (6 bases). This CDR3 comprises 15 residues. Germline V gives CDR1 MNHEY, CDR2 SVGAGI. V was trimmed by 4 bases and J by 8 bases, leaving 18 bases between them. The CDR3 loop reads CASSFGGRGLDEQFF. CDR3 DNA sequence: TGTGCCAGCAGTTTTGGAGGGAGAGGCTTGGATGAGCAGTTCTTC.

This chain's CDR3 is CASSPGQGASNYGYTF. CDR3 DNA sequence: TGTGCCAGCAGTCCGGGACAGGGGGCCTCAAACTATGGCTACACCTTC. The chain couples TRBV28 to TRBJ1-2; 12 positions match TRBD1. Losses at the gene ends were 5 bases for V and 2 bases for J; bases not matched to a gene: 6. This CDR3 comprises 16 residues. CDR1 is MDHEN and CDR2 is SYDVKM in the germline V gene.

This chain joins TRBV6-1 and TRBJ2-2; 7 positions agree with TRBD2. V was pared by 2 bases and J by 0 bases, with 6 bases of the junction left unmatched. CDR1 is MNHNS and CDR2 is SASEGT in the germline V gene. CDR3 length equals 17 residues. The CDR3 reads CASSEWDSGPNTGELFF. The CDR3 DNA reads TGTGCCAGCAGTGAATGGGATAGCGGGCCGAACACCGGGGAGCTGTTTTTT.

The chain is built from TRBV21-1 and TRBJ2-7; TRBD2 is the table's D call and was not checked against the DNA. TRBV21-1 has pseudogene status. The CDR3 consists of 17 residues. The CDR3 nucleotides read TGTGCCAGCAGCAAAGTTTTGGGACTAGGTAGGTCCTACGAGCAGTACTTC. Protein: CASSKVLGLGRSYEQYF.

In the case of this clone: Germline is not matched at one junction end, which may reflect a read error. The chain employs TRBV7-7 and TRBJ2-1; 10 bases match TRBD2. Per the germline V gene, CDR1 is SSHAT and CDR2 is FNYEAQ (reference sequence). The CDR3 contains 14 residues. The CDR3 sequence is CASSPGLAYNEQFF. The CDR3 bases are TGTGCTAGCAGCCCGGGACTAGCGTACAATGAGCAGTTCTTC.

This chain uses TRBV6-6 with TRBJ2-1; the D gene is possibly TRBD2 (5 bases). V was clipped by 0 bases and J by 8 bases, with 11 bases between them. Germline V gene data show CDR1 as MNHNY and CDR2 as SVGAGI (reference sequence). The CDR3 has 14 amino acids. The CDR3, as DNA: TGTGCCAGCAGTTACTCTGGGGAGATAGATGAGCAGTTCTTC. Its translation: CASSYSGEIDEQFF.

The chain employs TRBV2 and TRBJ1-1; D not resolved. V lost 6 bases and J 0 bases, leaving 20 bases between the germline ends. The CDR3 is 17 amino acids. Germline V lookup: CDR1 SNHLY, CDR2 FYNNEI. DNA for the CDR3: TGTGCCAGCAGCCTAACAAACGGAGAAACCATGAACACTGAAGCTTTCTTT. It yields the protein CASSLTNGETMNTEAFF.

V gene TRBV28 combines with J gene TRBJ2-5; TRBD2 aligns across 10 bases. Per germline, CDR1 MDHEN and CDR2 SYDVKM. The length of the CDR3 is 14 residues. J lost 5 bases, V lost 5 bases, and 5 bases had no gene match. The CDR3 region is CASSNLAGVETQYF. CDR3 DNA sequence: TGTGCCAGCAGTAACCTAGCGGGAGTCGAGACCCAGTACTTC.

The chain joins TRBV30 to TRBJ2-7; 7 nucleotides match TRBD2. The CDR3 is 12 amino acids. Germline CDR1 GTSNPN, CDR2 SVGIG (reference sequence). V lost 3 bases and J lost 3; bases outside the gene matches: 2. DNA of the CDR3: TGTGCCTGGAGACTAGCGAACTACGAGCAGTACTTC. Amino acid sequence: CAWRLANYEQYF.

This rearrangement joins TRBV14 to TRBJ2-7, with D perhaps TRBD1 (6 bases). V lost 4 bases, J lost 3 bases, and 10 bases lay in between. There are 13 residues in the CDR3. Germline lookup yields CDR1 SGHDN and CDR2 FVKESK. The chain's CDR3 is CASSPGQHYEQYF. The CDR3 bases are TGTGCCAGCAGCCCCGGACAGCACTACGAGCAGTACTTC.

This clone was seen a single time. The chain links TRBV7-3 to TRBJ2-2; D may be TRBD2 (6 bases). Trimming left V 2 bases short and J 3 bases short, with 10 bases between. The CDR3 spans 15 residues. Germline V gene sequence: CDR1 SGHTA, CDR2 FQGTGA. The CDR3 DNA reads as TGTGCCAGCAGCTTAGGTAGCGGAGACACCGGGGAGCTGTTTTTT. Translated, it gives CASSLGSGDTGELFF.